This TCR beta chain came from a study of cytomegalovirus exposure and HLA in healthy donors. Study observations and caveats: Cytomegalovirus status was reportedly diagnosed by the classifier with high specificity and sensitivity. Later on, a genetic analysis was performed. It linked a missense variant in DCLRE1C with V- and J-gene trimming of TCR beta.

This CDR3 spans 15 amino acids. In germline, CDR1 is GTSNPN, CDR2 SVGIG (reference sequence). The V end lost 2 bases, the J end lost 4 bases, and 14 bases lay between the germline ends. A word on this clone: Its antigen is unidentified.

It was with 60 Vbeta and 13 Jbeta primers that the PCR ran. The repertoire was sequenced with immunoSEQ multiplex PCR; TCRdb's copy has only in-frame clones and lacks some. The sample records 200,000 or so clones, roughly 76% being singletons. The sequence derives from a man aged 35-49 years in good health and CMV-seropositive. V usage is TRBV30 and J usage is TRBJ1-4; D perhaps matches TRBD1 (5 bases). Material: PBMCs. CDR3 protein: CAWSRVVGGNEKLFF. For the CDR3, the DNA is TGTGCCTGGAGTAGGGTAGTCGGGGGTAATGAAAAACTGTTTTTT.